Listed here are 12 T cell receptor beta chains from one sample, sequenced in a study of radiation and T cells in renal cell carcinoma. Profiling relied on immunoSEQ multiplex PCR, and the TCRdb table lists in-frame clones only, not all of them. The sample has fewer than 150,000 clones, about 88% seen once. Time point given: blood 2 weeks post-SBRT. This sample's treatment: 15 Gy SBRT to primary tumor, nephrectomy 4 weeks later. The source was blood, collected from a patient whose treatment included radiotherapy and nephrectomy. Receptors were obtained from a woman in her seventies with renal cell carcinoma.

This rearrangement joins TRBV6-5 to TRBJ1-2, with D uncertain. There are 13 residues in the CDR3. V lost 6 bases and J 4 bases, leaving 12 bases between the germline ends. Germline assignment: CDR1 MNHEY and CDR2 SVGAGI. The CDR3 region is CASSRTGRYGYTF. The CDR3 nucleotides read TGTGCCAGCAGCCGCACGGGTCGCTATGGCTACACCTTC.

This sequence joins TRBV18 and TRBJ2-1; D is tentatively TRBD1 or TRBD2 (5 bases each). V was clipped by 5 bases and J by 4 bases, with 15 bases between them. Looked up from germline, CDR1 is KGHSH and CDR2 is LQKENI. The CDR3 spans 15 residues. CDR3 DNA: TGTGCCAGCTCAACCTCCGGGACGGTGTACAATGAGCAGTTCTTC. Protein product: CASSTSGTVYNEQFF.

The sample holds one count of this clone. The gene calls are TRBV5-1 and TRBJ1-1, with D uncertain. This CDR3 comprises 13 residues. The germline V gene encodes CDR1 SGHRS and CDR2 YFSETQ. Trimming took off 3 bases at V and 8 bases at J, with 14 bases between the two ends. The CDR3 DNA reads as TGCGCCAGCAGCTCCCCCCCCCAATCGGAAGCTTTCTTT. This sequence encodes CASSSPPQSEAFF.

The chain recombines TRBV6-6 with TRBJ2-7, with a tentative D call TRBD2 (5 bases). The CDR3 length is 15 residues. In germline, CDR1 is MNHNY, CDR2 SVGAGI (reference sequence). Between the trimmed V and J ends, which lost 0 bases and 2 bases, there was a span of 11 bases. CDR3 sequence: CASSYSTGTPYEQYF. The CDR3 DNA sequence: TGTGCCAGCAGTTACTCGACGGGAACCCCCTACGAGCAGTACTTC.

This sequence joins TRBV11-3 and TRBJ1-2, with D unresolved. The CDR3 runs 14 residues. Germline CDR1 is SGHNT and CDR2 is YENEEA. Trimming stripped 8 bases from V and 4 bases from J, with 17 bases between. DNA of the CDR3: TGTGCCAGCGGTGTACTACGACTGCTCTATGGCTACACCTTC. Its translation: CASGVLRLLYGYTF.

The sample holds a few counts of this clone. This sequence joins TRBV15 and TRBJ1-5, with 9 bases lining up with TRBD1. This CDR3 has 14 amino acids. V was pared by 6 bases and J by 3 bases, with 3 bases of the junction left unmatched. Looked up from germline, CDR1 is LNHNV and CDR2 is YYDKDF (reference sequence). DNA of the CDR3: TGTGCCACCAGTGGACAGGGGTTCAATCAGCCCCAGCATTTT. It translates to CATSGQGFNQPQHF.

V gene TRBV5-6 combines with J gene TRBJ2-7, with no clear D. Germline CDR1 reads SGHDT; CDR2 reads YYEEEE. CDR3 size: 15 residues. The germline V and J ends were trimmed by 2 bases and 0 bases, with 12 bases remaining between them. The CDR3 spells CASSFWRRSSYEQYF. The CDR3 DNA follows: TGTGCCAGCAGCTTTTGGCGGCGAAGCTCCTACGAGCAGTACTTC.

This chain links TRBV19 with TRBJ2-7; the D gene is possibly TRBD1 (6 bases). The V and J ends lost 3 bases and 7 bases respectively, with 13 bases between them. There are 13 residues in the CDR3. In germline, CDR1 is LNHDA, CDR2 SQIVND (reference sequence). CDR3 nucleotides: TGTGCCAGTAGTATCCATAAAACAGGGGAGCAGTACTTC. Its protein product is CASSIHKTGEQYF. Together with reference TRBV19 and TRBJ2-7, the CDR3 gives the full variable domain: DGGITQSPKYLFRKEGQNVTLSCEQNLNHDAMYWYRQDPGQGLRLIYYSQIVNDFQKGDIAEGYSVSREKKESFPLTVTSAQKNPTAFYLCASSIHKTGEQYFGPGTRLTVT.

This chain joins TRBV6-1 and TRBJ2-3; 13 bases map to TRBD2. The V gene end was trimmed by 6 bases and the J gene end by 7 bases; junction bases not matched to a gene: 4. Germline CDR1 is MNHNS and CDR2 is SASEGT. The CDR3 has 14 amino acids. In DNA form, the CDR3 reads TGTGCCAGCAGGCGACTAGCGGGGGGTCATACGCAGTATTTT. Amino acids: CASRRLAGGHTQYF.

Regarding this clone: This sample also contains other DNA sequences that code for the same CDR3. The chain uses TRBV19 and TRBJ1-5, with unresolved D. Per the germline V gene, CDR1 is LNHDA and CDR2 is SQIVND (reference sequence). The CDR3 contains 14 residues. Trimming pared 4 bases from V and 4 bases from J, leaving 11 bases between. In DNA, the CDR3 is TGTGCCAGTAGTACCACGGGAGGGAATCAGCCCCAGCATTTT. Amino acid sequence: CASSTTGGNQPQHF.

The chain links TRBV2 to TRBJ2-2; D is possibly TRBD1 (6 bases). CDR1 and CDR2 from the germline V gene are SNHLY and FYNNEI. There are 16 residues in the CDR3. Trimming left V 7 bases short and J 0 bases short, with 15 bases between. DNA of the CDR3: TGTGCCAGCACTATTGACAGGCTCGCGAACACCGGGGAGCTGTTTTTT. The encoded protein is CASTIDRLANTGELFF.

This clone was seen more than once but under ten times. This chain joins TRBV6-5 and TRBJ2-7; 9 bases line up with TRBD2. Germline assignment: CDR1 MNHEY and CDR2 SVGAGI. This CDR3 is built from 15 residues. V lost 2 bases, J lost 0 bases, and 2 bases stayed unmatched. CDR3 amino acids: CASSYERGASYEQYF. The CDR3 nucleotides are TGTGCCAGCAGTTACGAGCGGGGGGCCTCCTACGAGCAGTACTTC.